This note documents a single T cell receptor beta chain sequence. The entry originates in a study of blood T cell repertoires in COVID-19. As processed by the authors: Counts of nucleated cells, estimated from reference gene primer amplification, were obtained. The protocol was immunoSEQ multiplex PCR, while the TCRdb copy is restricted to in-frame clones and leaves out a portion. From that table come the V and J calls and clone size; the DNA was used to work out D and trimming. The sample holds more than 120,000 clones, 80% to 90% seen once. V shed 6 bases and J shed 0 bases, with 15 bases lying between them. The CDR3 contains 15 residues. CDR1 SGHNT and CDR2 YENEEA come from the germline V gene.

The clonotype was recovered from a woman between 50 and 59 years old with acute or convalescent COVID-19. Sample: peripheral blood. The V call is TRBV11-3, the J call TRBJ2-7; possible D gene TRBD2, 6 bases. This chain's CDR3 is CASSPGSGSSYEQYF. CDR3 nucleotides: TGTGCCAGCAGTCCGGGGTCCGGGAGCTCCTACGAGCAGTACTTC.